Shown below are 21 T cell receptor beta chains from a single sample sequenced in a study of T-cell reconstitution after alpha-beta-depleted transplantation in children. The authors prepared the TCRbeta library with unique molecular identifiers. TCRdb fed the PCR reads into MiXCR, producing one record per CDR3 protein. The top ten clones hold approximately 33% of a sample with 530,000 or so distinct CDR3 sequences, 25% to 30% of them seen once. The sequencing here drew on PBMCs, taken before TCRalphabeta/CD19-depleted stem cell transplant. These TCRs come from a boy in the first two years of life with Wiskott-Aldrich syndrome, due to receive a stem cell transplant.

This clonotype was detected a few times. The CDR3 loop reads CAISEDGSYEQYF. DNA of the CDR3: TGTGCCATCAGTGAGGACGGCTCCTACGAGCAGTACTTC. The chain couples TRBV10-3 to TRBJ2-7; D call uncertain. This CDR3 region has 13 residues. Deletions cut 2 bases from V and 0 bases from J, with 5 bases between. Looked up from germline, CDR1 is ENHRY and CDR2 is SYGVKD.

This clonotype came up a few times. V is TRBV9 and J is TRBJ2-7; no clear D gene. Trimming removed 4 bases from V and 0 bases from J, with 11 bases in between. Germline V CDR1 and CDR2: SGDLS, YYNGEE. This CDR3 has 14 residues. This CDR3 is CASSPQPTSYEQYF. CDR3 nucleotides: TGTGCCAGCAGCCCCCAGCCGACCTCCTACGAGCAGTACTTC. Together with reference TRBV9 and TRBJ2-7, the CDR3 gives the full variable domain: DSGVTQTPKHLITATGQRVTLRCSPRSGDLSVYWYQQSLDQGLQFLIQYYNGEERAKGNILERFSAQQFPDLHSELNLSSLELGDSALYFCASSPQPTSYEQYFGPGTRLTVT.

V is TRBV20-1 and J is TRBJ2-1; D is unresolved. CDR1 is DFQATT and CDR2 is SNEGSKA in the germline V gene (reference sequence). V was cut by 6 bases and J by 0 bases, with 12 bases left in between. CDR3 length: 14 residues. CDR3 nucleotides: TGCAGTGCCCAACGGATTAGCTCCTACAATGAGCAGTTCTTC. Amino acid sequence: CSAQRISSYNEQFF.

This clonotype was observed a handful of times. The chain employs TRBV5-1 and TRBJ2-1; 7 positions agree with TRBD2. V was clipped by 3 bases and J by 6 bases; unmatched bases: 3. CDR1 and CDR2 from the germline V gene are SGHRS and YFSETQ. CDR3 length equals 13 residues. The CDR3 is CASSYLAGNEQFF. The CDR3 nucleotides are TGCGCCAGCAGCTACTTAGCGGGCAATGAGCAGTTCTTC. Using reference TRBV5-1 and TRBJ2-1 for the parts outside the CDR3, the full variable domain is KAGVTQTPRYLIKTRGQQVTLSCSPISGHRSVSWYQQTPGQGLQFLFEYFSETQRNKGNFPGRFSGRQFSNSRSEMNVSTLELGDSALYLCASSYLAGNEQFFGPGTRLTVL.

This clonotype has only a few counts. CDR3: CASSLAATSNTGELFF. The CDR3 DNA follows: TGTGCCAGCAGCTTGGCTGCGACTTCTAACACCGGGGAGCTGTTTTTT. The chain links TRBV5-5 to TRBJ2-2; D uncertain. The CDR3 spans 16 residues. CDR1 is SGHKS and CDR2 is YYEKEE in the germline V gene (reference sequence). Trimming took 0 bases from V and 2 from J, leaving 11 bases between them.

This clonotype showed up just once. The chain carries TRBV20-1 and TRBJ2-3; D remains unclear. Germline assignment: CDR1 DFQATT and CDR2 SNEGSKA (reference sequence). The length of the CDR3 is 13 residues. Here the CDR3 reads CTRQKASTDTQYF. The CDR3 nucleotides are TGCACCCGGCAGAAGGCCTCCACAGATACGCAGTATTTT.

This clonotype was recorded a few times. The genes are TRBV18 and TRBJ1-2; TRBD1 is a possible D gene (5 bases). V was shortened by 6 bases and J by 7 bases, with 18 bases between the two germline ends. The CDR3 sequence is 14 residues long. CDR1 and CDR2 (germline): KGHSH, LQKENI. CDR3 protein: CASSTRQGEGGYTF. CDR3 nucleotide sequence: TGTGCCAGCTCCACACGGCAGGGAGAGGGTGGCTACACCTTC.

The chain employs TRBV7-9 and TRBJ2-5; TRBD1 aligns across 9 bases. In germline, CDR1 is SEHNR, CDR2 FQNEAQ (reference sequence). Losses at the gene ends were 4 bases for V and 5 bases for J; bases not matched to a gene: 11. The CDR3 extends over 16 amino acids. The CDR3 region is CASSSMPGQGGETQYF. In nucleotides, the CDR3 is TGTGCCAGCAGCTCCATGCCGGGACAGGGTGGGGAGACCCAGTACTTC. The entire variable domain, with the rest obtained from reference TRBV7-9 and TRBJ2-5, is as follows: DTGVSQNPRHKITKRGQNVTFRCDPISEHNRLYWYRQTLGQGPEFLTYFQNEAQLEKSRLLSDRFSAERPKGSFSTLEIQRTEQGDSAMYLCASSSMPGQGGETQYFGPGTRLLVL.

This clonotype came up a few times. The chain combines TRBV29-1 with TRBJ1-1; 8 nucleotides agree with TRBD1. Germline values: CDR1 SQVTM, CDR2 ANQGSEA. The CDR3 sequence is 13 residues long. The J segment lost 6 bases and the V segment lost 7 bases, leaving 10 bases of the junction unmatched. Here the CDR3 reads CSAPRMDRAEAFF. The DNA for the CDR3 is TGCAGCGCTCCCAGGATGGACAGGGCTGAAGCTTTCTTT.

This clonotype was observed a few times. The chain combines TRBV6-1 with TRBJ2-1, with 10 bases identical to TRBD2. CDR3 length: 16 amino acids. The germline gives CDR1 MNHNS, CDR2 SASEGT. V shed 6 bases and J 9 bases; nucleotides not matched to a gene: 14. The CDR3 nucleotides are TGTGCCAGCAGAACTAGCGGGACCATAAAATCCGGTGAGCAGTTCTTC. Its protein is CASRTSGTIKSGEQFF.

The table lists this clonotype with a few counts. This CDR3 reads CASSLGQGKTRNTEAFF. The CDR3, as DNA: TGCGCCAGCAGCTTGGGACAGGGTAAAACCCGGAACACTGAAGCTTTCTTT. The chain couples TRBV5-1 to TRBJ1-1, with 7 bases aligning to TRBD1. V was pared by 0 bases and J by 1 base, with 9 bases of the junction left unmatched. This CDR3 comprises 17 residues. CDR1 SGHRS and CDR2 YFSETQ come from the germline V gene.

This clonotype was observed a few times. The chain couples TRBV7-2 to TRBJ2-5, with D maybe TRBD2 (5 bases). Looked up from germline, CDR1 is SGHTA and CDR2 is FQGNSA. The length of the CDR3 is 14 residues. The V gene lost 0 bases and the J gene lost 4 bases, with 9 bases spanning the gap. The CDR3 bases are TGTGCCAGCAGCTTAGCGCTCGGGGTAGAGACCCAGTACTTC. This gives the protein CASSLALGVETQYF.

V gene TRBV15 combines with J gene TRBJ2-3; D is perhaps TRBD1 or TRBD2 (5 bases each). The CDR3 sequence is 12 residues long. The ends were cut back, 8 bases at V and 4 bases at J, with 10 bases in the middle. Per the germline V gene, CDR1 is LNHNV and CDR2 is YYDKDF (reference sequence). In nucleotides, the CDR3 is TGTGCCACCTCACAGGACTCAGATACGCAGTATTTT. Its protein product is CATSQDSDTQYF. Based on the CDR3 plus reference TRBV15 and TRBJ2-3, the full variable domain is DAMVIQNPRYQVTQFGKPVTLSCSQTLNHNVMYWYQQKSSQAPKLLFHYYDKDFNNEADTPDNFQSRRPNTSFCFLDIRSPGLGDTAMYLCATSQDSDTQYFGPGTRLTVL.

This clonotype was observed a handful of times. The chain employs TRBV18 and TRBJ2-1; either TRBD1 or TRBD2 may fit D (5 bases each). V was clipped by 2 bases and J by 6 bases, with 14 bases between them. Germline V lookup: CDR1 KGHSH, CDR2 LQKENI. The CDR3 totals 15 residues. In DNA, the CDR3 is TGTGCCAGCTCACCAAGGTGGGGGTTCGTCAATGAGCAGTTCTTC. It is translated as CASSPRWGFVNEQFF.

The J gene is TRBJ2-1, the V gene TRBV12-3 or TRBV12-4, with 9 bases aligning to TRBD2. The CDR3 consists of 17 residues. V shed 3 bases and J 7 bases; nucleotides not matched to a gene: 13. In nucleotides, the CDR3 is TGTGCCAGCAGTTTTGCCCCCCAGCGGGAGGCCCCGAATGAGCAGTTCTTC. Protein: CASSFAPQREAPNEQFF.

At least ten counts were recorded for this clonotype. This sequence joins TRBV5-1 and TRBJ2-3; D is possibly TRBD2 (6 bases). Germline-derived CDR1 and CDR2 are SGHRS and YFSETQ. CDR3 length equals 14 residues. V dropped 0 bases and J dropped 1 base, with 6 bases sitting between them. The CDR3 reads CASSLGLGTDTQYF. The CDR3 DNA is TGCGCCAGCAGCTTGGGACTAGGCACAGATACGCAGTATTTT.

The chain couples TRBV5-1 to TRBJ2-5; 7 bases agree with TRBD2. The CDR3 loop spans 15 amino acids. V lost 4 bases and J lost 1; bases outside the gene matches: 7. In germline, CDR1 is SGHRS, CDR2 YFSETQ. The CDR3 reads CASSHGASGQETQYF. CDR3 nucleotide sequence: TGCGCCAGCAGCCACGGCGCTAGCGGCCAAGAGACCCAGTACTTC.

This clonotype has more than one count but fewer than ten. The chain uses TRBV6-1 and TRBJ1-2; the D gene is possibly TRBD1 (5 bases). V was cut by 6 bases and J by 3 bases, with 11 bases left in between. Germline V CDR1 and CDR2: MNHNS, SASEGT. This CDR3 contains 13 residues. In DNA form, the CDR3 reads TGTGCCAGCAGCGAGGGGTTAGACTATGGCTACACCTTC. Translation: CASSEGLDYGYTF.

The rearrangement links TRBV20-1 to TRBJ2-7; the D gene could be TRBD1 or TRBD2 (5 bases each). Trimming removed 3 bases from V and 5 bases from J, with 17 bases in between. The CDR3 has 14 amino acids. Germline loops: CDR1 DFQATT, CDR2 SNEGSKA (reference sequence). The CDR3, as DNA: TGCAGTGCTAGTGACCCGAGGGGTAAGGACGAGCAGTACTTC. It specifies CSASDPRGKDEQYF.

In this sample, this clonotype turned up a few times. The V call is TRBV7-6, the J call TRBJ1-4; D gene uncertain. CDR1 is SGHVS and CDR2 is FNYEAQ in the germline V gene. CDR3 length: 16 amino acids. V shed 4 bases and J shed 0 bases, with 12 bases lying between them. This CDR3 is CASSSKVAATNEKLFF. The CDR3 bases are TGTGCCAGCAGCTCAAAGGTGGCAGCAACTAATGAAAAACTGTTTTTT.

The chain links TRBV20-1 to TRBJ2-3; 8 bases agree with TRBD2. CDR1 DFQATT and CDR2 SNEGSKA come from the germline V gene (reference sequence). Germline trimming cut 5 bases from V and 5 bases from J; bases unmatched to any gene: 15. The CDR3 has 16 residues. The CDR3 here is CSAGLTSGGQGDTQYF. CDR3 bases: TGCAGTGCTGGCCTAACTAGCGGAGGACAAGGAGATACGCAGTATTTT.